The 5 T cell receptor beta chains below all came from one sample that was sequenced in a study of Tregs in tolerant kidney transplant recipients. Recipients received nonmyeloablative bone marrow transplants from related graft donors, with transient mixed chimerism. TCRdb's table, derived via immunoSEQ multiplex PCR, lists solely in-frame clones and lacks some. The sample shows fewer than 95,000 clones, 90% to 95% of them seen only once. The sample here was CD4+ T cells from blood (PBMCs), taken 12 months after the transplant. All receptors derive from a human patient who received a combined kidney and bone marrow transplant. Some T cells may have originated in the graft donor.

The rearrangement links TRBV7-3 to TRBJ2-1; TRBD2 is a possible D gene (5 bases). In germline, CDR1 is SGHTA, CDR2 FQGTGA. This CDR3 has 15 residues. Trimming took 5 bases from V and 4 from J, leaving 15 bases between them. The CDR3 protein is CASSRGETRYNEQFF. The CDR3 bases are TGTGCCAGCAGCCGGGGAGAAACGAGGTACAATGAGCAGTTCTTC. The entire variable domain, with the rest obtained from reference TRBV7-3 and TRBJ2-1, is as follows: GAGVSQTPSNKVTEKGKYVELRCDPISGHTALYWYRQSLGQGPEFLIYFQGTGAADDSGLPNDRFFAVRPEGSVSTLKIQRTERGDSAVYLCASSRGETRYNEQFFGPGTRLTVL.

Here the CDR3 reads CASSHQGLAGYRGYNEQFF. CDR3 sequence (DNA): TGCGCCAGCAGTCACCAAGGACTAGCGGGGTACAGGGGGTACAATGAGCAGTTCTTC. This chain connects TRBV23-1 to TRBJ2-1; 12 bases fit TRBD2. TRBV23-1 is an open reading frame whose function is uncertain. Losses at the gene ends were 3 bases for V and 4 bases for J; bases not matched to a gene: 13. This CDR3 has 19 amino acids.

J is TRBJ2-7 and V is TRBV9, with D perhaps matching TRBD2 (5 bases). The CDR3 extends over 14 amino acids. Trimming shortened V by 0 bases and J by 2 bases, and 9 bases separated the two germline ends. The V gene's germline CDR1 is SGDLS and CDR2 YYNGEE. CDR3 nucleotide sequence: TGTGCCAGCAGCGTAGAGGGAGCGGCCTACGAGCAGTACTTC. It translates to CASSVEGAAYEQYF. Based on the CDR3 plus reference TRBV9 and TRBJ2-7, the full variable domain is DSGVTQTPKHLITATGQRVTLRCSPRSGDLSVYWYQQSLDQGLQFLIQYYNGEERAKGNILERFSAQQFPDLHSELNLSSLELGDSALYFCASSVEGAAYEQYFGPGTRLTVT.

The V gene is TRBV11-3, the J gene TRBJ2-3; TRBD2 might be the D (5 bases). The V end lost 5 bases, the J end lost 6 bases, and 15 bases lay between the germline ends. The CDR3 has 14 residues. Per the germline V gene, CDR1 is SGHNT and CDR2 is YENEEA. DNA for the CDR3: TGTGCCAGCAGCCTTCGACGGGGAGCTGATACGCAGTATTTT. It is translated as CASSLRRGADTQYF.

The rearrangement joins TRBV27 to TRBJ1-1, with a possible D match to TRBD1 (5 bases). There are 14 residues in the CDR3. The germline V and J ends were trimmed by 5 bases and 0 bases, with 10 bases remaining between them. CDR1 MNHEY and CDR2 SMNVEV come from the germline V gene (reference sequence). DNA of the CDR3: TGTGCCAGCAGTCGACAGTCTCTGAACACTGAAGCTTTCTTT. Translation: CASSRQSLNTEAFF.